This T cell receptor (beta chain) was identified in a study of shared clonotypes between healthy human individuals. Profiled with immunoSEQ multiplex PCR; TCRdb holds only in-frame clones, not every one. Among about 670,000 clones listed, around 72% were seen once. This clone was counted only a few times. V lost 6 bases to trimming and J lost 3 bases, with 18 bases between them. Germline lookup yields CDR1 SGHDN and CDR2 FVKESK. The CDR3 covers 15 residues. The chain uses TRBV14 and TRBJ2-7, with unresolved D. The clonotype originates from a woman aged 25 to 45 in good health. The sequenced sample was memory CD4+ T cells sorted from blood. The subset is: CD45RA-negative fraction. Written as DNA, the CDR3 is TGTGCCAGCAGTCCGGTGGGATTGGGCCTCTACGAGCAGTACTTC. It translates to CASSPVGLGLYEQYF.